The rows below give T cell receptor beta chains drawn from one sample of a study of molecular identifiers for immune sequencing clone quantification. One entry per CDR3 protein results from TCRdb running MiXCR on the PCR reads. The data hold about 510,000 distinct CDR3 sequences, with about a quarter observed a single time. Sample: naive CD8+ T cells from blood, with Jurkat cell RNA spiked in. The receptors shown here come from a human donor in good health. Some libraries in this study had Jurkat cell RNA spiked in. Each CDR3 is given with its conserved first and last residue. D genes are given only for firm matches. Some rows have no size entry. The others give once, few or many, or a class for an expanded clone.

clone size	D gene	CDR3 length	V gene	J gene	CDR3 DNA	CDR3 protein
.	.	13	TRBV27	TRBJ2-1	TGTGCCAGCATGGATAGATTATACAATGAGCAGTTCTTC	CASMDRLYNEQFF
many	.	13	TRBV20-1	TRBJ2-7	TGCAGTGCTAGGACAGGAGAGCACTACGAGCAGTACTTC	CSARTGEHYEQYF
few	.	16	TRBV27	TRBJ2-2	TGTGCCAGCAGTTCCAACCTACAGGGGAACACCGGGGAGCTGTTTTTT	CASSSNLQGNTGELFF
.	.	16	TRBV7-9	TRBJ1-5	TGTGCCAGCAGCTCCCCGGCAGGTCAGGCGGATCAGCCCCAGCATTTT	CASSSPAGQADQPQHF
.	.	17	TRBV7-2	TRBJ1-6	TGTGCCAGCAGCTTAGTACAAGGGGTCTACTCGAGTTCACCCCTCCACTTT	CASSLVQGVYSSSPLHF
.	.	12	TRBV11-3	TRBJ2-1	TGTGCCAGCAGCTTAGTAGCAAATGAGCAGTTCTTC	CASSLVANEQFF
many	.	14	TRBV14	TRBJ1-1	TGTGCCAGCAGCCAACTAGGGGAGAACACTGAAGCTTTCTTT	CASSQLGENTEAFF
few	TRBD2	17	TRBV4-2	TRBJ2-7	TGTGCCAGCAGCCAAGATTTAAGACTAGCGGGAACATACGAGCAGTACTTC	CASSQDLRLAGTYEQYF
.	TRBD2	17	TRBV29-1	TRBJ2-3	TGCAGCGTTGAAGACCCAGAGACTAGCGGGGGCCCAGATACGCAGTATTTT	CSVEDPETSGGPDTQYF
.	.	15	TRBV2	TRBJ2-7	TGTGCCAGCTCCTACTCCGGGCAGCCCTCCTACGAGCAGTACTTC	CASSYSGQPSYEQYF
many	TRBD2	17	TRBV29-1	TRBJ2-3	TGCAGCGGAGGAATAGTTCTAGCGGGATCTAGCACAGATACGCAGTATTTT	CSGGIVLAGSSTDTQYF
many	.	13	TRBV29-1	TRBJ2-5	TGCAGCGCCCAGCCGGCAGATCAAGAGACCCAGTACTTC	CSAQPADQETQYF
few	TRBD1	14	TRBV27	TRBJ1-1	TGTGCCAGCAGCCTAAGGGACAGTAACACTGAAGCTTTCTTT	CASSLRDSNTEAFF
.	.	14	TRBV4-1	TRBJ2-7	TGCGCCAGCAGCCACCCAGACAGGTCTTACGAGCAGTACTTC	CASSHPDRSYEQYF
few	.	13	TRBV30	TRBJ2-7	TGTGCCTGGAGTGTTAGCAGCTCCTACGAGCAGTACTTC	CAWSVSSSYEQYF
many	TRBD1	18	TRBV28	TRBJ1-5	TGTGCCAGCAGCTTCCCCGCGGACAGGGGTTTTAGTAATCAGCCCCAGCATTTT	CASSFPADRGFSNQPQHF
many	.	15	TRBV7-9	TRBJ2-2	TGTGCCAGTAGCTTATTCGAAAGTAGAAGCTGGGAGCTGTTTTTT	CASSLFESRSWELFF
many	.	13	TRBV19	TRBJ2-5	TGTGCCAGTAGTATGGCACTCCAAGAGACCCAGTACTTC	CASSMALQETQYF
few	TRBD1	15	TRBV20-1	TRBJ2-7	TGCAGTGCTAGGGATACGAGGACAGGGGGGTACGAGCAGTACTTC	CSARDTRTGGYEQYF
many	.	15	TRBV28	TRBJ2-2	TGTGCCAGCATTCAGAACACAGGGAACACCGGGGAGCTGTTTTTT	CASIQNTGNTGELFF
many	.	13	TRBV28	TRBJ1-5	TGTGCCAGCAGTTTTTACGGCAATCAGCCCCAGCATTTT	CASSFYGNQPQHF
.	TRBD1	15	TRBV20-1	TRBJ2-3	TGCAGTGCTAGCTCCGGGACAGCGAACACAGATACGCAGTATTTT	CSASSGTANTDTQYF
few	.	13	TRBV6-5	TRBJ1-6	TGTGCCAGCAGTTACCAGGGGACTTCACCCCTCCACTTT	CASSYQGTSPLHF
.	.	14	TRBV19	TRBJ1-5	TGTGCCAGCGAAGCTGGGAATAGCAATCAGCCCCAGCATTTT	CASEAGNSNQPQHF
many	.	13	TRBV6-5	TRBJ1-1	TGTGCCAGCAGTTACGGGACTGTCCCTGAAGCTTTCTTT	CASSYGTVPEAFF
many	TRBD1	15	TRBV7-9	TRBJ2-5	TGTGCCAGCAGCTCCACCGACAGGGGGCGAGAGACCCAGTACTTC	CASSSTDRGRETQYF
.	.	18	TRBV4-3	TRBJ2-1	TGCGCCAGCAGCCAAGATCGGGGTAGCGGTTATTCCTACAATGAGCAGTTCTTC	CASSQDRGSGYSYNEQFF
many	.	15	TRBV4-1	TRBJ1-1	TGTGCCAGCAGCCCTAGGGGCAGGGGAGGGACTGAAGCTTTCTTT	CASSPRGRGGTEAFF
many	TRBD2	16	TRBV11-2	TRBJ2-5	TGTGCCAGCAGCTTAGTGGCGGGGGGCCTCCAAGAGACCCAGTACTTC	CASSLVAGGLQETQYF
.	.	13	TRBV6-2/TRBV6-3	TRBJ2-7	TGTGCCAGCAGTTACGTAGATCGACCCGAGCAGTACTTC	CASSYVDRPEQYF
few	.	15	TRBV9	TRBJ1-4	TGTGCCAGCAGCGTAGAGGGGGGAACTAATGAAAAACTGTTTTTT	CASSVEGGTNEKLFF
many	TRBD1	15	TRBV12-3/TRBV12-4	TRBJ2-5	TGTGCCAGCAGTGGCGACAGGGGACTCCAAGAGACCCAGTACTTC	CASSGDRGLQETQYF
.	.	13	TRBV12-5	TRBJ2-5	TGTGCTAGTGGTCCAGGGAGGCAAGAGACCCAGTACTTC	CASGPGRQETQYF
.	.	16	TRBV19	TRBJ2-3	TGTGCCAGTAGTCTATCAAACCGCGGCCGCACAGATACGCAGTATTTT	CASSLSNRGRTDTQYF
few	.	16	TRBV18	TRBJ2-1	TGTGCCAGCTCACCTCAGTCGGGGACGGAGACATTGACACAGTTCTTC	CASSPQSGTETLTQFF
many	.	15	TRBV6-6	TRBJ1-1	TGTGCCAGCAGGCACTTCCCACGGGGGAACACTGAAGCTTTCTTT	CASRHFPRGNTEAFF
few	.	15	TRBV13	TRBJ1-1	TGTGCCAGCAGCTCAGGGACGGAATTCTACACTGAAGCTTTCTTT	CASSSGTEFYTEAFF
few	.	13	TRBV5-3	TRBJ2-7	TGTGCCAGCAGCCCCTTACAGGGCCACGAGCAGTACTTC	CASSPLQGHEQYF
many	.	13	TRBV15	TRBJ1-5	TGTGCCACCAGCAGCTATAGCAATCAGCCCCAGCATTTT	CATSSYSNQPQHF
.	TRBD2	17	TRBV7-9	TRBJ2-2	TGTGCCAGCAGCTTAGTCCGAGCGGGGGCCAACACCGGGGAGCTGTTTTTT	CASSLVRAGANTGELFF
.	TRBD2	14	TRBV6-2/TRBV6-3	TRBJ2-7	TGTGCCAGCAGTTCAGGGACTAGCAACTACAAGCAGTACTTC	CASSSGTSNYKQYF
.	.	16	TRBV10-1	TRBJ2-1	TGCGCCAGCAGTGAGCTTGAGACTAACTCCTACAATGAGCAGTTCTTC	CASSELETNSYNEQFF